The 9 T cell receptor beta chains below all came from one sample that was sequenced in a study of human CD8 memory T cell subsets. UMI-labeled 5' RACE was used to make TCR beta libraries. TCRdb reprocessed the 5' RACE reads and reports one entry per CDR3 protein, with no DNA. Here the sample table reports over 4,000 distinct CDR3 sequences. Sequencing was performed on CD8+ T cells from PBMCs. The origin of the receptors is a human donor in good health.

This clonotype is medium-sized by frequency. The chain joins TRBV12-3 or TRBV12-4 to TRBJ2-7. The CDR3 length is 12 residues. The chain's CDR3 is CASSLVFYEQYF.

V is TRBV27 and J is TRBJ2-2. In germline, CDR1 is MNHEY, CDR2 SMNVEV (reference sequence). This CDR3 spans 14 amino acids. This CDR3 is CASSFLWDTGELFF.

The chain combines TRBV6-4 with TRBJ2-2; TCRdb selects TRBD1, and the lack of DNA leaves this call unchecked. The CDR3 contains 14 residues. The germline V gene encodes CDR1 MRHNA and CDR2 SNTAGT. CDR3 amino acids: CASTLGADTGELFF.

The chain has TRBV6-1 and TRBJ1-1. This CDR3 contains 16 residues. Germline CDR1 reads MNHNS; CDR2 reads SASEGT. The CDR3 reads CASSETTGPRDTEAFF.

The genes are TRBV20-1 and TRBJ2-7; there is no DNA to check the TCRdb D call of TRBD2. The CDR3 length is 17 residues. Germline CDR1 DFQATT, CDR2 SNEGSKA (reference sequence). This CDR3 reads CSANSGTSERLSYEQYF.

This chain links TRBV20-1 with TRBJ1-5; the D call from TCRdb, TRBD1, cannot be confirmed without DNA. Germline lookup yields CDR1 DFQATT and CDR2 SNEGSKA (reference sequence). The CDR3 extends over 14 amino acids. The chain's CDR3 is CSARGREVDQPQHF.

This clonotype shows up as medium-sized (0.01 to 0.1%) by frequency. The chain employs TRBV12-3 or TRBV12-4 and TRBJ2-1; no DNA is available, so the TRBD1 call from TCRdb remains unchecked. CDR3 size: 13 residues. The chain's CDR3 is CASSLMVRVEQFF.

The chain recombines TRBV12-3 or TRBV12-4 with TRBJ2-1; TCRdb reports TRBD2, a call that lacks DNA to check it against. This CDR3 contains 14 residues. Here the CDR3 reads CASSRSGGGSEQFF.

CDR3 sequence: CASSQVQLGGTDTQYF. The chain has TRBV4-1 and TRBJ2-3. Germline CDR1 and CDR2: MGHRA and YSYEKL. This CDR3 is 16 amino acids long.